This entry lists 20 T cell receptor beta chains sequenced from one sample in a study of cytomegalovirus exposure and HLA in healthy donors. PCR employed 60 Vbeta and 13 Jbeta primers. TCRdb's table, derived via immunoSEQ multiplex PCR, lists solely in-frame clones and lacks some. Counted here are about 93,000 clones, roughly four fifths occurring once; the ten biggest clones make up approximately 0.6%. What was sequenced was PBMCs. Source of these receptors: a man aged 25-45 years in good health and CMV-seronegative.

The CDR3 loop is CASSLVGRKDSPLHF. The CDR3 DNA is TGTGCCAGCAGCTTGGTGGGCCGGAAAGATTCACCCCTCCACTTT. The chain uses TRBV5-6 and TRBJ1-6; no clear D. CDR1 and CDR2 (germline): SGHDT, YYEEEE. The CDR3 extends over 15 amino acids. With 0 bases removed from V and 8 bases from J, the gap between germline ends came to 12 bases. Full variable domain (outside the CDR3, taken from reference TRBV5-6 and TRBJ1-6): DAGVTQSPTHLIKTRGQQVTLRCSPKSGHDTVSWYQQALGQGPQFIFQYYEEEERQRGNFPDRFSGHQFPNYSSELNVNALLLGDSALYLCASSLVGRKDSPLHFGNGTRLTVT.

The chain employs TRBV4-2 and TRBJ2-5; D possibly corresponds to TRBD1 (6 bases). The CDR3 length is 15 residues. Germline CDR1 reads LGHNA; CDR2 reads YNFKEQ. V shed 0 bases and J shed 4 bases, with 12 bases lying between them. As DNA, the CDR3 is TGTGCCAGCAGCCAAGAAGGGGGTCTGGGAGAGACCCAGTACTTC. Translated: CASSQEGGLGETQYF.

The chain recombines TRBV18 with TRBJ1-5; D is unclear. Germline CDR1 KGHSH, CDR2 LQKENI. V dropped 3 bases and J dropped 1 base, with 4 bases sitting between them. This CDR3 has 13 amino acids. CDR3 protein: CASSPQSNQPQHF. CDR3 nucleotides: TGTGCCAGCTCACCTCAGAGCAATCAGCCCCAGCATTTT.

This clone was recorded only once. The chain couples TRBV7-9 to TRBJ2-5; perhaps TRBD2 as D (5 bases). Near its end, the DNA agrees better with TRBJ2-7, so the J call may be wrong. The CDR3 runs 14 residues. Germline V gene sequence: CDR1 SEHNR, CDR2 FQNEAQ (reference sequence). In nucleotides, the CDR3 is TGTGCCAGCAGCCCCCGTGGAGGTTCCTACGAGCAGTACTTC. Protein: CASSPRGGSYEQYF.

This chain links TRBV5-4 with TRBJ2-1; TRBD1 agrees at 9 bases. CDR1 is SGHNT and CDR2 is YYREEE in the germline V gene (reference sequence). This CDR3 contains 13 residues. Germline trimming cut 3 bases from V and 8 bases from J; bases unmatched to any gene: 3. CDR3 amino acids: CASSSQGADEQFF. The CDR3, as DNA: TGTGCCAGCAGCTCACAGGGGGCGGATGAGCAGTTCTTC.

The rearrangement uses TRBV5-4 and TRBJ2-1, with 8 bases lining up with TRBD2. Germline CDR1 SGHNT, CDR2 YYREEE (reference sequence). CDR3 length: 16 amino acids. Losses at the gene ends were 2 bases for V and 2 bases for J; bases not matched to a gene: 6. CDR3 in DNA: TGTGCCAGCAGCTTTGGGCGGGGGGCCGCCTACAATGAGCAGTTCTTC. It is translated as CASSFGRGAAYNEQFF.

CDR3 loop: CAISESYDSRRTRSAYEQYF. CDR3 coding DNA: TGTGCCATCAGTGAGTCATACGATAGCAGGCGGACTAGATCAGCCTACGAGCAGTACTTC. This rearrangement joins TRBV10-3 to TRBJ2-7; 7 bases are a match to TRBD2. The CDR3 covers 20 residues. V trimming: 0 bases; J trimming: 2 bases; junction bases outside the gene matches: 19. The germline CDR1 and CDR2 sequences are ENHRY and SYGVKD.

The V gene is TRBV9, the J gene TRBJ2-6, with TRBD1 matching over 7 bases. The trim removed 4 bases at V and 1 base at J, leaving 5 bases unmatched. The germline gives CDR1 SGDLS, CDR2 YYNGEE. This CDR3 spans 16 amino acids. This chain's CDR3 is CASSRQGSSGANVLTF. The CDR3 DNA reads as TGTGCCAGCAGCCGACAGGGATCGTCTGGGGCCAACGTCCTGACTTTC.

The genes are TRBV18 and TRBJ1-2; 11 bases fit TRBD1. Germline V gene lookup returns CDR1 KGHSH and CDR2 LQKENI. V trimming: 3 bases; J trimming: 3 bases; junction bases outside the gene matches: 3. The CDR3 contains 15 residues. The CDR3 is CASSPQDRGHYGYTF. The CDR3 coding sequence is TGTGCCAGCTCACCCCAGGACAGGGGGCACTATGGCTACACCTTC.

The chain is built from TRBV6-1 and TRBJ1-5; D is uncertain. The germline CDR1 and CDR2 sequences are MNHNS and SASEGT. This CDR3 region has 16 residues. Trimming took 2 bases from V and 0 from J, leaving 11 bases between them. CDR3 in DNA: TGTGCCAGCAGTGAACCTGCCGGGAATAGCAATCAGCCCCAGCATTTT. It codes for CASSEPAGNSNQPQHF.

Details on this clone: This same CDR3 is encoded by further DNA sequences in the sample. The chain joins TRBV19 to TRBJ1-2; 7 positions match TRBD1. The V gene's germline CDR1 is LNHDA and CDR2 SQIVND (reference sequence). The V and J ends lost 2 bases and 4 bases, in that order; junction bases with no gene match: 1. The CDR3 extends over 13 amino acids. CDR3 sequence (DNA): TGTGCCAGTAGTATAAACAGGGGCTATGGCTACACCTTC. The encoded protein is CASSINRGYGYTF.

This sequence joins TRBV5-6 and TRBJ1-5; D is uncertain. Germline V gives CDR1 SGHDT, CDR2 YYEEEE. V shed 1 base and J shed 6 bases, with 11 bases lying between them. CDR3 length: 14 amino acids. Here the CDR3 DNA reads TGTGCCAGCAGCTTGCGACGCGGTACTCAGCCCCAGCATTTT. Its protein product is CASSLRRGTQPQHF.

This CDR3 reads CASRPGLAGGQETQYF. The DNA of the CDR3 is TGTGCCAGCAGACCCGGACTAGCGGGGGGGCAAGAGACCCAGTACTTC. The V and J genes are TRBV5-6 and TRBJ2-5; 15 nucleotides agree with TRBD2. The V segment lost 5 bases and the J segment 2 bases; nucleotides outside the gene matches: 4. The V gene's germline CDR1 is SGHDT and CDR2 YYEEEE. The CDR3 loop spans 16 amino acids.

V is TRBV29-1 and J is TRBJ1-2, with D unclear. V lost 0 bases and J 4 bases, leaving 9 bases between the germline ends. Germline loops: CDR1 SQVTM, CDR2 ANQGSEA. There are 13 residues in the CDR3. In DNA form, the CDR3 reads TGCAGCGTTGAAGACAGGCTCCTCTATGGCTACACCTTC. Translated, it gives CSVEDRLLYGYTF.

The chain recombines TRBV19 with TRBJ1-5; a possible D gene is TRBD1 (6 bases). CDR1 and CDR2 from the germline V gene are LNHDA and SQIVND (reference sequence). Trimming left V 8 bases short and J 5 bases short, with 10 bases between. The CDR3 consists of 12 residues. This CDR3 is CASSRQDQPQHF. The CDR3 DNA reads as TGTGCCAGTTCCCGACAGGATCAGCCCCAGCATTTT.

The genes are TRBV6-5 and TRBJ1-5; D is unclear. CDR3 length equals 13 residues. From germline, CDR1 is MNHEY and CDR2 SVGAGI. The V end was cut by 4 bases, the J end by 4 bases, with 8 bases between. This CDR3 is CASSWTGNQPQHF. The CDR3 DNA reads TGTGCCAGCAGTTGGACGGGGAATCAGCCCCAGCATTTT.

The chain links TRBV19 to TRBJ1-1; tentatively, D is TRBD1 (5 bases). Looked up from germline, CDR1 is LNHDA and CDR2 is SQIVND (reference sequence). The CDR3 spans 17 residues. Trimming left V 2 bases short and J 1 base short, with 17 bases between. CDR3 nucleotide sequence: TGTGCCAGTAGTATACCAGGGATCCGGCCCGAGAACACTGAAGCTTTCTTT. Translated: CASSIPGIRPENTEAFF.

This clone was observed a single time. The gene calls are TRBV6-5 and TRBJ1-2, with D possibly TRBD1 on 5 matching bases. The ends were cut back, 0 bases at V and 7 bases at J, with 12 bases in the middle. The CDR3 is 14 amino acids. CDR1 is MNHEY, CDR2 SVGAGI, per germline. The CDR3 spells CASSYSVGGSGYTF. As DNA, the CDR3 is TGTGCCAGCAGTTACTCCGTTGGGGGGAGTGGCTACACCTTC.

The chain is built from TRBV28 and TRBJ2-6, with a possible D match to TRBD2 (7 bases). The CDR3 is made up of 18 amino acids. Trimming removed 8 bases from V and 0 bases from J, with 20 bases in between. Per the germline V gene, CDR1 is MDHEN and CDR2 is SYDVKM. CDR3 nucleotide sequence: TGTGCCAGCCGGGGGGCCTGGGTCCCAAGCTCTGGGGCCAACGTCCTGACTTTC. Residues: CASRGAWVPSSGANVLTF.

The chain recombines TRBV7-9 with TRBJ1-2; tentative D call: TRBD1 (6 bases). The V gene's germline CDR1 is SEHNR and CDR2 FQNEAQ (reference sequence). This CDR3 has 14 residues. The germline V and J ends were trimmed by 3 bases and 2 bases, with 10 bases remaining between them. The CDR3 nucleotides read TGTGCCAGCAGCTTCCCGGACAGAAACTATGGCTACACCTTC. Translated: CASSFPDRNYGYTF. Variable domain in full (rest from reference TRBV7-9 and TRBJ1-2): DTGVSQNPRHKITKRGQNVTFRCDPISEHNRLYWYRQTLGQGPEFLTYFQNEAQLEKSRLLSDRFSAERPKGSFSTLEIQRTEQGDSAMYLCASSFPDRNYGYTFGSGTRLTVV.